A single sample gave rise to the 21 T cell receptor beta chains below, sequenced in a study of graft-versus-host responses after intestinal transplantation. Sequencing used immunoSEQ multiplex PCR; TCRdb keeps in-frame clones, though not all of them. The data hold tens of thousands of clones, with under 90% observed a single time. Antigen specificity for these receptors is unknown. The material was unstimulated CD4+ T cells sorted from spleen or lymph node cells, obtained before intestinal transplant. All receptors derive from a human donor who received an intestinal transplant.

This rearrangement joins TRBV29-1 to TRBJ1-1; no reliable D call. V lost 7 bases, J lost 7 bases, and 19 bases lay in between. The CDR3 runs 13 residues. Germline-derived CDR1 and CDR2 are SQVTM and ANQGSEA. CDR3 sequence: CSALGGVRDEAFF. The CDR3 DNA reads TGCAGCGCCCTGGGCGGGGTAAGAGATGAAGCTTTCTTT.

The chain has TRBV2 and TRBJ1-3; D possibly corresponds to TRBD1 (5 bases). The V gene lost 2 bases and the J gene lost 0 bases, with 11 bases spanning the gap. The CDR3 sequence is 16 residues long. Germline V lookup: CDR1 SNHLY, CDR2 FYNNEI. The CDR3 is CASSEPAGFSGNTIYF. DNA for the CDR3: TGTGCCAGCAGTGAACCCGCAGGGTTCTCTGGAAACACCATATATTTT. The full variable domain, rest sourced from reference TRBV2 and TRBJ1-3, is EPEVTQTPSHQVTQMGQEVILRCVPISNHLYFYWYRQILGQKVEFLVSFYNNEISEKSEIFDDQFSVERPDGSNFTLKIRSTKLEDSAMYFCASSEPAGFSGNTIYFGEGSWLTVV.

This sequence joins TRBV11-2 and TRBJ2-1; possible D gene TRBD1, 6 bases. The CDR3 sequence is 16 residues long. V shed 3 bases and J shed 2 bases, with 14 bases lying between them. Looked up from germline, CDR1 is SGHAT and CDR2 is FQNNGV. The CDR3 region has the DNA TGTGCCAGCAGCTTCGGCACAGGGATGCCCTACAATGAGCAGTTCTTC. Its translation: CASSFGTGMPYNEQFF.

In regard to this clone: This same CDR3 is encoded by further DNA sequences in the sample. This sequence joins TRBV20-1 and TRBJ1-2; no clear D gene. CDR3 length: 9 residues. The germline CDR1 and CDR2 sequences are DFQATT and SNEGSKA (reference sequence). CDR3 region: CSYRRGYTF. DNA of the CDR3: TGCAGCTACAGACGGGGTTACACCTTC.

The V and J genes are TRBV15 and TRBJ2-1; tentative D call: TRBD2 (6 bases). V shed 3 bases and J shed 1 base, with 13 bases lying between them. This CDR3 is 16 amino acids long. The germline V gene encodes CDR1 LNHNV and CDR2 YYDKDF (reference sequence). The CDR3 bases are TGTGCCACCAGCAGGGGGTGGGGACTTTCCTACAATGAGCAGTTCTTC. It is translated as CATSRGWGLSYNEQFF.

The J gene is TRBJ1-1, the V gene TRBV18; maybe TRBD1 (6 bases). The CDR3 extends over 15 amino acids. V lost 0 bases, J lost 5 bases, and 13 bases lay in between. Germline V gives CDR1 KGHSH, CDR2 LQKENI. The DNA for the CDR3 is TGTGCCAGCTCACCACCGATAGGGGGTAGAACTGAAGCTTTCTTT. Amino acid sequence: CASSPPIGGRTEAFF.

This chain connects TRBV7-3 to TRBJ2-1; 8 bases are shared with TRBD2. The V and J ends lost 2 bases and 9 bases, in that order; junction bases with no gene match: 9. Germline V gene lookup returns CDR1 SGHTA and CDR2 FQGTGA. This CDR3 spans 15 amino acids. The CDR3 bases are TGTGCCAGCAGCTTAGCCCGGGGGGGATTTGGTGAGCAGTTCTTC. Amino acid sequence: CASSLARGGFGEQFF.

V usage is TRBV9 and J usage is TRBJ1-3; D is unclear. V was clipped by 2 bases and J by 7 bases, with 16 bases between them. The CDR3 is 15 amino acids. CDR1 and CDR2 from the germline V gene are SGDLS and YYNGEE. The CDR3 nucleotides read TGTGCCAGCAGCGTGGAGGGAGCGCTTTCGAACACCATATATTTT. This sequence encodes CASSVEGALSNTIYF.

There are a few counts of this clone. The CDR3 is CASSPPAGHHEQYF. The CDR3 bases are TGCGCCAGCAGCCCCCCAGCGGGGCACCACGAGCAGTACTTC. V and J are TRBV5-1 and TRBJ2-7; 7 nucleotides agree with TRBD2. The CDR3 sequence is 14 residues long. Germline loops: CDR1 SGHRS, CDR2 YFSETQ. The junction had 9 bases not matched to a gene; V was cut back by 4 bases and J by 5 bases.

CDR3 amino acids: CASSPETSGANVLTF. The CDR3 nucleotides are TGTGCCAGCAGTCCGGAGACCTCTGGGGCCAACGTCCTGACTTTC. This sequence joins TRBV6-4 and TRBJ2-6; D unresolved. Germline V gene lookup returns CDR1 MRHNA and CDR2 SNTAGT. Between the trimmed V and J ends, which lost 5 bases and 0 bases, there was a span of 8 bases. This CDR3 is built from 15 residues.

This chain links TRBV9 with TRBJ2-4; 10 positions match TRBD1. The CDR3 length is 19 residues. Germline V CDR1 and CDR2: SGDLS, YYNGEE. V was pared by 3 bases and J by 1 base, with 13 bases of the junction left unmatched. DNA of the CDR3: TGTGCCAGCAGCGGGACCGGGACAGGGGCCTCTGTGGCCAAAAACATTCAGTACTTC. This encodes CASSGTGTGASVAKNIQYF.

The chain is built from TRBV5-1 and TRBJ1-1; D might be TRBD1 (5 bases). The V gene's germline CDR1 is SGHRS and CDR2 YFSETQ. Deletions cut 4 bases from V and 4 bases from J, with 14 bases between. This CDR3 contains 14 residues. CDR3 sequence (DNA): TGCGCCAGCAGCAGGGACGGAGGGGTCACTGAAGCTTTCTTT. Amino acid sequence: CASSRDGGVTEAFF.

The genes are TRBV2 and TRBJ2-3, with a weak D call TRBD2 (6 bases). CDR3 size: 16 residues. V gave up 2 bases and J gave up 2 bases, with 14 bases separating them. The germline gives CDR1 SNHLY, CDR2 FYNNEI. For the CDR3, the DNA is TGTGCCAGCAGTGAATGGTTGGGCGGGGCCACAGATACGCAGTATTTT. This codes for CASSEWLGGATDTQYF. Full variable domain (missing parts from reference TRBV2 and TRBJ2-3): EPEVTQTPSHQVTQMGQEVILRCVPISNHLYFYWYRQILGQKVEFLVSFYNNEISEKSEIFDDQFSVERPDGSNFTLKIRSTKLEDSAMYFCASSEWLGGATDTQYFGPGTRLTVL.

The gene calls are TRBV18 and TRBJ2-7; 9 nucleotides agree with TRBD1. The length of the CDR3 is 15 residues. The germline CDR1 and CDR2 sequences are KGHSH and LQKENI. V gave up 5 bases and J gave up 4 bases; unmatched junction bases: 9. CDR3 in amino acids: CASSGSGTGTYEQYF. CDR3 nucleotides: TGTGCCAGCTCAGGATCCGGGACAGGGACGTACGAGCAGTACTTC.

The V and J genes are TRBV5-4 and TRBJ2-3; a weak D match, TRBD1 (7 bases). Trimming shortened V by 4 bases and J by 8 bases, and 11 bases separated the two germline ends. Germline V gene lookup returns CDR1 SGHNT and CDR2 YYREEE (reference sequence). The CDR3 runs 12 residues. In nucleotides, the CDR3 is TGTGCCAGCAGCACCCAGGGGGGTACGCAGTATTTT. It yields the protein CASSTQGGTQYF.

The rearrangement joins TRBV19 to TRBJ1-1; 8 nucleotides agree with TRBD1. CDR1 LNHDA and CDR2 SQIVND come from the germline V gene (reference sequence). V lost 5 bases to trimming and J lost 3 bases; unmatched junction nucleotides: 17. The CDR3 sequence is 18 residues long. DNA for the CDR3: TGTGCCAGTAGTTCCCCGACAGGGGACTTACCCCTATACACTGAAGCTTTCTTT. This sequence encodes CASSSPTGDLPLYTEAFF.

The chain has TRBV5-1 and TRBJ1-4; D may be TRBD1 (6 bases). Germline V gene lookup returns CDR1 SGHRS and CDR2 YFSETQ. Trimming cost V 4 bases and J 7 bases, with 17 bases left between them. The CDR3 contains 15 residues. The CDR3 coding sequence is TGCGCCAGCAGCCCGATCGGACAGAGTTTTGAAAAACTGTTTTTT. Protein product: CASSPIGQSFEKLFF.

The CDR3 is CASGPIGGGSYEQYF. The CDR3 coding sequence is TGTGCCAGCGGCCCCATCGGGGGGGGGTCCTACGAGCAGTACTTC. The chain couples TRBV6-1 to TRBJ2-7, with 8 bases lining up with TRBD2. CDR3 length: 15 residues. CDR1 is MNHNS and CDR2 is SASEGT in the germline V gene. Unmatched junction bases numbered 10, after V lost 8 bases and J lost 1 base.

V usage is TRBV19 and J usage is TRBJ2-3, with D possibly TRBD2 on 7 matching bases. Trimming took off 1 base at V and 3 bases at J, with 17 bases between the two ends. The CDR3 extends over 17 amino acids. Germline lookup yields CDR1 LNHDA and CDR2 SQIVND (reference sequence). In DNA form, the CDR3 reads TGTGCCAGTAGTATAGGCCAACAGGGAGGGCTAACAGATACGCAGTATTTT. It encodes CASSIGQQGGLTDTQYF. The full variable domain, its missing parts supplied by reference TRBV19 and TRBJ2-3, is DGGITQSPKYLFRKEGQNVTLSCEQNLNHDAMYWYRQDPGQGLRLIYYSQIVNDFQKGDIAEGYSVSREKKESFPLTVTSAQKNPTAFYLCASSIGQQGGLTDTQYFGPGTRLTVL.

The chain employs TRBV2 and TRBJ1-2; no clear D gene. V was pared by 3 bases and J by 8 bases, with 16 bases between. The CDR3 length is 14 residues. Germline V CDR1 and CDR2: SNHLY, FYNNEI. CDR3 in amino acids: CASSDRGLSGGYTF. In nucleotides, the CDR3 is TGTGCCAGCAGTGATCGAGGGCTCTCCGGCGGCTACACCTTC.

The V call is TRBV7-9, the J call TRBJ2-7, with unresolved D. Germline V lookup: CDR1 SEHNR, CDR2 FQNEAQ (reference sequence). The CDR3 sequence is 12 residues long. V lost 1 base and J lost 6, with 7 bases in between. CDR3 DNA: TGTGCCAGCAGCTTAGGCGCGGCCGAGCAGTACTTC. Translated, it gives CASSLGAAEQYF.